A selection of T cell receptor beta chains follows, all from one sample in a study of a mutant IDH1 vaccine in newly diagnosed glioma. Profiled with immunoSEQ multiplex PCR; TCRdb holds only in-frame clones, not every one. Among about 42,000 clones listed, 75% to 90% were seen once. Antigen specificity for these receptors is unknown. The sequencing used PBMCs, collected from a glioma patient whose treatment included an IDH1 peptide vaccine. Receptors were obtained from a man aged 35 to 55 with glioma. Each CDR3 is given with its conserved first and last residue. A D gene is named only where the DNA matches it firmly. Clone sizes are given selectively: once, few, many, or a class where the clone is expanded.

clone size,J gene,V gene,D gene,CDR3 DNA,CDR3 protein
.,TRBJ2-2,TRBV7-3,.,TGTGCCAGCAGCCGTGGGGGGGCTGCGAACACCGGGGAGCTGTTTTTT,CASSRGGAANTGELFF
.,TRBJ1-4,TRBV5-1,TRBD1,TGCGCCAGCAGCGAGCCGACAGGGGGCGGTGAAAAACTGTTTTTT,CASSEPTGGGEKLFF
few,TRBJ1-1,TRBV5-1,.,TGCGCCACCAGACCGGGACAACTAAACACTGAAGCTTTCTTT,CATRPGQLNTEAFF
few,TRBJ1-1,TRBV2,.,TGTGCCAGCGACCCAAGCCGGGACTTTTACACTGAAGCTTTCTTT,CASDPSRDFYTEAFF
.,TRBJ2-2,TRBV5-1,TRBD2,TGCGCCAGCAGCCCCCTGGCACTAGCGCCCGGGGAGCTGTTTTTT,CASSPLALAPGELFF
.,TRBJ2-7,TRBV4-1,TRBD2,TGCGCCAGCCGTCGACAATTGGGGGGGGTGGAGCAGTACTTC,CASRRQLGGVEQYF
.,TRBJ2-3,TRBV5-1,TRBD2,TGCGCCAGCAGCTTGGCACTAGCGGGAGTCGTAGTTTTGGATACGCAGTATTTT,CASSLALAGVVVLDTQYF
.,TRBJ1-3,TRBV7-6,.,TGTGCCAGCAGCTTCTCGGGCGACAATCCTGGAAACACCATATATTTT,CASSFSGDNPGNTIYF
.,TRBJ1-1,TRBV4-3,TRBD1,TGCGCCAGCAGCCAAGTTGGAGGGGGCTTGACTGAAGCTTTCTTT,CASSQVGGGLTEAFF
.,TRBJ2-7,TRBV7-3,.,TGTGCCAGCAGCTTATCTTTTTACAGGGAACACGAGCAGTACTTC,CASSLSFYREHEQYF
.,TRBJ1-2,TRBV18,TRBD1,TGTGCCAGCTCACCGACACCTGGGACAGGACGTGGCTACACCTTC,CASSPTPGTGRGYTF
.,TRBJ2-7,TRBV7-2,TRBD1,TGTGCCAGCAGCACCACCGGGACAGGGGGCTACGAGCAGTACTTC,CASSTTGTGGYEQYF
.,TRBJ2-7,TRBV7-2,TRBD2,TGTGCCAGCAGCCCGGGAGGGCCTAGACTCTACGAGCAGTACTTC,CASSPGGPRLYEQYF
.,TRBJ2-5,TRBV15,TRBD1,TGTGCCACCAGCCGGGACAGGGGACAAGAGACCCAGTACTTC,CATSRDRGQETQYF
.,TRBJ1-1,TRBV11-3,.,TGTGCCAGCAGCTTAAAGGGGACGAACACTGAAGCTTTCTTT,CASSLKGTNTEAFF
once,TRBJ1-2,TRBV18,TRBD1,TGTGCCAGCTCACCACCGGACAGGGACTATGGCTACACCTTC,CASSPPDRDYGYTF
.,TRBJ2-1,TRBV9,.,TGTGCCAGCAGCGAGGACAGGGGTGCGGCTAGCGGGAACGAGCAGTTCTTC,CASSEDRGAASGNEQFF
.,TRBJ2-2,TRBV4-2,TRBD2,TGTGCCAGCAGCCGGAGACTAGCGGGAGATGAAACCGGGGAGCTGTTTTTT,CASSRRLAGDETGELFF
.,TRBJ2-1,TRBV2,.,TGTGCCAGCTGGAGCTCCTACAATGAGCAGTTCTTC,CASWSSYNEQFF
.,TRBJ2-3,TRBV7-2,.,TGTGCCAGCAGCTTAGCGCCCAATGTAGGAAATACGCAGTATTTT,CASSLAPNVGNTQYF
.,TRBJ2-7,TRBV7-3,.,TGTGCCAGCAGCCCACAGGGTTTTGGCGAGCAGTACTTC,CASSPQGFGEQYF
.,TRBJ2-7,TRBV19,TRBD2,TGTGCCAGTAGCGATACCGGACTAGCGGCCTACGAGCAGTACTTC,CASSDTGLAAYEQYF
.,TRBJ2-7,TRBV5-6,.,TGTGCCAGCAGCTTGGTTGTGGGAGCCTACGAGCAGTACTTC,CASSLVVGAYEQYF
.,TRBJ1-4,TRBV18,.,TGTGCCAGCTCACCGGGAGGGCCTAGCCTTAATGAAAAACTGTTTTTT,CASSPGGPSLNEKLFF
.,TRBJ2-2,TRBV6-5,.,TGTGCCAGCATCGGCGCGAACACCGGGGAGCTGTTTTTT,CASIGANTGELFF
.,TRBJ2-4,TRBV19,.,TGTGCCAGTTCTAAATCTCACATTCAGTACTTC,CASSKSHIQYF
.,TRBJ2-1,TRBV7-9,.,TGTGCCAGCAGCTTATCGAGTCAGTTCTTC,CASSLSSQFF
.,TRBJ2-7,TRBV14,.,TGTGCCAGCAGCCAAGATAGGATAGCCGTCTACGAGCAGTACTTC,CASSQDRIAVYEQYF
.,TRBJ2-7,TRBV7-9,.,TGTGCCAGCAGCCTAGGGGGGCTTGGGTCCACCGAGCAGTACTTC,CASSLGGLGSTEQYF
.,TRBJ2-1,TRBV4-1,TRBD1,TGCGCCAGCAGCCATAGCAGGGGGCTCCTACTAGTAGAGCAGTTCTTC,CASSHSRGLLLVEQFF
once,TRBJ2-1,TRBV4-2,.,TGTGCCAGCAGCCAAGACCCCGGACGGATCAATGAGCAGTTCTTC,CASSQDPGRINEQFF
.,TRBJ2-5,TRBV5-1,TRBD1,TGCGCCAGCAGCGCGGGACAGGGGGAGACCCAGTACTTC,CASSAGQGETQYF
.,TRBJ2-2,TRBV7-8,TRBD1,TGTGCCAGCGGGACCGGGACAGGGGGCACCGGGGAGCTGTTTTTT,CASGTGTGGTGELFF
.,TRBJ2-7,TRBV18,TRBD2,TGTGCCAGCTCACCTGGGGCTAGCGGATTCGCCGAGCAGTACTTC,CASSPGASGFAEQYF
once,TRBJ2-3,TRBV6-1,.,TGTGCCAGCAGTGAATCGACCCCAGGAGATACAGATACGCAGTATTTT,CASSESTPGDTDTQYF
.,TRBJ1-3,TRBV4-3,.,TGCGCCAGCAGCCCTAGGATACAACCCTCTGGAAACACCATATATTTT,CASSPRIQPSGNTIYF
.,TRBJ2-1,TRBV11-3,.,TGTGCCAGCAGCCCCTCGGCGGTGTACAATGAGCAGTTCTTC,CASSPSAVYNEQFF
.,TRBJ2-5,TRBV19,.,TGTGCCAGTAGTATAGCCGGCTACCAAGAGACCCAGTACTTC,CASSIAGYQETQYF
.,TRBJ2-3,TRBV13,TRBD2,TGTGCCAGCAGTCGAGCGGGAGAGACGTCAGATACGCAGTATTTT,CASSRAGETSDTQYF
.,TRBJ2-3,TRBV14,TRBD2,TGTGCCAGCAGCCAAGCTTTTCATAGGACTAGCGGTGCTAGCACAGATACGCAGTATTTT,CASSQAFHRTSGASTDTQYF
.,TRBJ1-1,TRBV6-5,.,TGTGCCAGCAGTTCACGGGGCCAGCCCCGCAACACTGAAGCTTTCTTT,CASSSRGQPRNTEAFF
.,TRBJ2-3,TRBV4-1,TRBD2,TGCGCCAGCAGCCTGGGGACTAGCGGGAGCCTGATAATGGATACGCAGTATTTT,CASSLGTSGSLIMDTQYF
.,TRBJ2-3,TRBV5-4,.,TGTGCCGTTCGACACCTTACTAGCACAGATACGCAGTATTTT,CAVRHLTSTDTQYF
once,TRBJ2-3,TRBV10-3,TRBD2,TGTGCCATCAGCGGCGGGGGGGCGCATACAGATACGCAGTATTTT,CAISGGGAHTDTQYF
.,TRBJ2-7,TRBV5-4,.,TGTGCCAGCGGCGTGGGGAGCCATTACGAGCAGTACTTC,CASGVGSHYEQYF
.,TRBJ2-7,TRBV7-2,.,TGTGCCAGCAGCTTATTCCTCCTATACGAGCAGTACTTC,CASSLFLLYEQYF
.,TRBJ1-1,TRBV6-6,.,TGTGCCAGCAGCCCCCAAGATAGGGCTTTCTTT,CASSPQDRAFF
once,TRBJ2-7,TRBV27,TRBD2,TGTGCCAGCCGGGACTACTCCTACGAGCAGTACTTC,CASRDYSYEQYF
.,TRBJ2-7,TRBV4-2,TRBD2,TGTGCCAGCAGCCAAGCCGCCCATCTAGCGGACCCCTACGAGCAGTACTTC,CASSQAAHLADPYEQYF
.,TRBJ1-4,TRBV7-9,.,TGTGCCAGCAGGCTAATGGGGCATGATGAAAAACTGTTTTTT,CASRLMGHDEKLFF
.,TRBJ1-4,TRBV4-2,.,TGTGCCAGCAGCCAAGCGATGCAGGCAACTAATGAAAAACTGTTTTTT,CASSQAMQATNEKLFF
.,TRBJ2-1,TRBV15,TRBD2,TGTGCCACCAGCAGAGAGCACGCTAGCGGGAGTTCGGGTGAGCAGTTCTTC,CATSREHASGSSGEQFF
.,TRBJ2-5,TRBV5-4,TRBD2,TGTGCCAGCAGCTTGGGTTTAGCGGGATTTGGGGAGACCCAGTACTTC,CASSLGLAGFGETQYF
once,TRBJ2-5,TRBV7-6,.,TGTGCCAGCAGCTTGGGGGGCGGAGAGACCCAGTACTTC,CASSLGGGETQYF
.,TRBJ2-7,TRBV7-9,.,TGTGCCAGCCGAAGAGGTGGGCAGGGTCCTTACAATGTAGGCGAGCAGTACTTC,CASRRGGQGPYNVGEQYF
.,TRBJ2-5,TRBV18,.,TGTGCCAGCTCACTACGAGCGGCCCAAGAGACCCAGTACTTC,CASSLRAAQETQYF
.,TRBJ2-7,TRBV15,.,TGTGCCACCAGCGCAGTGGAGGGGCGTTACGAGCAGTACTTC,CATSAVEGRYEQYF
.,TRBJ2-1,TRBV19,TRBD1,TGTGCCAGTAGTATACAGGGGGCGGCCGGGGGCTATATACGCAATGAGCAGTTCTTC,CASSIQGAAGGYIRNEQFF
few,TRBJ1-5,TRBV21-1,.,TGTGCCAGCAGCAAATCGGCGGTGAACAATCAGCCCCAGCATTTT,CASSKSAVNNQPQHF
.,TRBJ2-1,TRBV10-3,TRBD2,TGTGCCATCAGTGAGACAGGGACTAGGAGGAACCATGAGCAGTTCTTC,CAISETGTRRNHEQFF